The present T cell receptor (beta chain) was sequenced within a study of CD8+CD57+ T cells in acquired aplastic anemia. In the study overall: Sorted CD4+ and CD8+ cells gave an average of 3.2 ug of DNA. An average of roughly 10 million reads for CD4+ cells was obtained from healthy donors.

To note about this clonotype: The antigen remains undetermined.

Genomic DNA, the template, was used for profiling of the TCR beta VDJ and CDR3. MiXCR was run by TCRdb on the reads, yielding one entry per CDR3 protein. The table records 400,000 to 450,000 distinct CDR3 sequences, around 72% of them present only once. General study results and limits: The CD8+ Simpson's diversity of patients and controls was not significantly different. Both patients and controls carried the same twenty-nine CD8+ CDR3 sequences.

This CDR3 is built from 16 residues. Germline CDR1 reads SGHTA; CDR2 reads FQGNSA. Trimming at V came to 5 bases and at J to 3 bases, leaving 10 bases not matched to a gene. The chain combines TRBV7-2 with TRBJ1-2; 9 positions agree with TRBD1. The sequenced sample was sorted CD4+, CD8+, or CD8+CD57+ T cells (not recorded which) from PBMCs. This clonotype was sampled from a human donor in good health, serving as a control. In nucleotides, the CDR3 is TGTGCCAGCAGCGCAGACGGGACAGGGCTATACTATGGCTACACCTTC. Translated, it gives CASSADGTGLYYGYTF.